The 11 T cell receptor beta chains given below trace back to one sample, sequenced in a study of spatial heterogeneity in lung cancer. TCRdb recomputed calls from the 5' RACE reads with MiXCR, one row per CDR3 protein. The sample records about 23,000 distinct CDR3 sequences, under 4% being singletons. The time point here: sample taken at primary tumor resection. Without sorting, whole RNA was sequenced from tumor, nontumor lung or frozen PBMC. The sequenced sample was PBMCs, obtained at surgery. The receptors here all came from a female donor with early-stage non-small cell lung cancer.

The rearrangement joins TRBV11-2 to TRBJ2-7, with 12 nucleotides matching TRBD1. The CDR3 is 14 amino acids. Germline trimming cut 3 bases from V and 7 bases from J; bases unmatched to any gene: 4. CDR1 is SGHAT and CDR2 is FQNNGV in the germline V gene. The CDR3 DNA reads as TGTGCCAGCAGCTTCGGGACAGGGGGCCTAGAGCAGTACTTC. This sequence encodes CASSFGTGGLEQYF.

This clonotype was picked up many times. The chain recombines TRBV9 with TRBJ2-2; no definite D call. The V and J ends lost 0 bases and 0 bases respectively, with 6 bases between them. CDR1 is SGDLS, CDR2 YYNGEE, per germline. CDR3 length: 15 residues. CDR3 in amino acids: CASSVGGANTGELFF. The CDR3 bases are TGTGCCAGCAGCGTAGGGGGTGCGAACACCGGGGAGCTGTTTTTT.

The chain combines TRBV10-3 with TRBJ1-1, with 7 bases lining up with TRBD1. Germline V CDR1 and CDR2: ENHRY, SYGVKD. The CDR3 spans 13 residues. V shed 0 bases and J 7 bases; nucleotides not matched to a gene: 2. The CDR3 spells CAISESGTVEAFF. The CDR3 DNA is TGTGCCATCAGTGAGTCGGGGACAGTTGAAGCTTTCTTT.

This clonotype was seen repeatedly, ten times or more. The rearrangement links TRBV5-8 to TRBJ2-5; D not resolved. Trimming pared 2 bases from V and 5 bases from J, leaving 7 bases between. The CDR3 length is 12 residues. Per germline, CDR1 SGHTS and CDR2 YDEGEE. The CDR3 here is CASSFWTETQYF. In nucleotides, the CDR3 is TGTGCCAGCAGCTTTTGGACGGAGACCCAGTACTTC. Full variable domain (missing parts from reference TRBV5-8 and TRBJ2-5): EAGVTQSPTHLIKTRGQQATLRCSPISGHTSVYWYQQALGLGLQFLLWYDEGEERNRGNFPPRFSGRQFPNYSSELNVNALELEDSALYLCASSFWTETQYFGPGTRLLVL.

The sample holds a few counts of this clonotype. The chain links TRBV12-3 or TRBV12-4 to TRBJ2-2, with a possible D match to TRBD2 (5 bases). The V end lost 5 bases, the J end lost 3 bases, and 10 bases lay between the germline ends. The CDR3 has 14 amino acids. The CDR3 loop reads CASSRSGDTGELFF. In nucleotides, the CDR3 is TGTGCCAGCAGTCGCAGCGGCGACACCGGGGAGCTGTTTTTT.

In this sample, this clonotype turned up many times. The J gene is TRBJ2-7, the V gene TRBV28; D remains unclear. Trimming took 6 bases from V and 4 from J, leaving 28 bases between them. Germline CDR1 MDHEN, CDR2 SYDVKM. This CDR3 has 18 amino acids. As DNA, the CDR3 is TGTGCCAGCAGCCTAGGTCTTTTCGGAAATCGGCAGAAGTACGAGCAGTACTTC. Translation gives CASSLGLFGNRQKYEQYF. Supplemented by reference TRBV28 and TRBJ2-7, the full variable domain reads DVKVTQSSRYLVKRTGEKVFLECVQDMDHENMFWYRQDPGLGLRLIYFSYDVKMKEKGDIPEGYSVSREKKERFSLILESASTNQTSMYLCASSLGLFGNRQKYEQYFGPGTRLTVT.

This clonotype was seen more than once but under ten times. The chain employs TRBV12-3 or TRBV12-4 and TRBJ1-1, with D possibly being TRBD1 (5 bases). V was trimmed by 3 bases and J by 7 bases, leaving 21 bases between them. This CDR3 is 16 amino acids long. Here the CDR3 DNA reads TGTGCCAGCAGTTTCTGGGGCCCGGAAGGTTCCAGTGAAGCTTTCTTT. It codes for CASSFWGPEGSSEAFF.

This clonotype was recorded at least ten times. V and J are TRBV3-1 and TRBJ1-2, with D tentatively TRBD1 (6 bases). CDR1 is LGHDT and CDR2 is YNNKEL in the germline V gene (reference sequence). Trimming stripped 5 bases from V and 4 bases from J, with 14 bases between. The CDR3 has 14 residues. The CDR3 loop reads CASSLPGQFYGYTF. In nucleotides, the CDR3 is TGTGCCAGCAGCTTACCCGGACAGTTCTATGGCTACACCTTC.

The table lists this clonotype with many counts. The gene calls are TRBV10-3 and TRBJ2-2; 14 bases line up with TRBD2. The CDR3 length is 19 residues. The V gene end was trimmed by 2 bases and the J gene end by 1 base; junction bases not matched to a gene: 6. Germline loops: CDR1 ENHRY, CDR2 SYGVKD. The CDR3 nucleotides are TGTGCCATCAGTGAGCCCACGGGGACTAGCGGGAGGAACACCGGGGAGCTGTTTTTT. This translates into CAISEPTGTSGRNTGELFF.

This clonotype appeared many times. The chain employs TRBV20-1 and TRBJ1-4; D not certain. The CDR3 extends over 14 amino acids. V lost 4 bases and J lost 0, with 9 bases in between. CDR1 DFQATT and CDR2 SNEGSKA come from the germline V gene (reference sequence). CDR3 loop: CSANMRATNEKLFF. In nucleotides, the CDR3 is TGCAGTGCTAACATGCGGGCAACTAATGAAAAACTGTTTTTT.

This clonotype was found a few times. The CDR3 here is CASRHRSTDTQYF. The CDR3 coding sequence is TGTGCCAGCCGTCACCGGAGCACAGATACGCAGTATTTT. The chain uses TRBV28 and TRBJ2-3; no clear D. Trimming removed 8 bases from V and 0 bases from J, with 9 bases in between. The CDR3 is made up of 13 amino acids. Germline-derived CDR1 and CDR2 are MDHEN and SYDVKM.